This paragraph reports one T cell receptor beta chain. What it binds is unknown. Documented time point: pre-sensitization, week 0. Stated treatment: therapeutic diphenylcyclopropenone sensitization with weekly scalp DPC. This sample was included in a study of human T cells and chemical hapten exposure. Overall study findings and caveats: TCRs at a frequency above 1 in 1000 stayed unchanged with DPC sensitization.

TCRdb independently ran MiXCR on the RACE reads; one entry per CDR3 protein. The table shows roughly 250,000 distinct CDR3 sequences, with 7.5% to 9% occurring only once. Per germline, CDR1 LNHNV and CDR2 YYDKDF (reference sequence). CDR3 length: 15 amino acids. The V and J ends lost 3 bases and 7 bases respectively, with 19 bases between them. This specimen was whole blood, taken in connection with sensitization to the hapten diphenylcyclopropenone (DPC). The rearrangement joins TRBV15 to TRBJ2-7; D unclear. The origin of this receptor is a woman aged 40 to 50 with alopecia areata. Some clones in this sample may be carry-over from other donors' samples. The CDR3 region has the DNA TGTGCCACCAGCAGGCGGCCCGCCGTGGGTGTGGAGCAGTACTTC. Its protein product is CATSRRPAVGVEQYF.